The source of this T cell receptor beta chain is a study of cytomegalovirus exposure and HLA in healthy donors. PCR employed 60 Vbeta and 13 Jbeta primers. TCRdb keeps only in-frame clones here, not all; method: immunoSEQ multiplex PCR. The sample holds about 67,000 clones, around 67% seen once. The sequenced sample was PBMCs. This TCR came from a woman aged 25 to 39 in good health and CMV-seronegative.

The DNA of the CDR3 is TGTGCCAGCAGCGCGCGGACAGGGGGTAGGGACACTGAAGCTTTCTTT. Translated, it gives CASSARTGGRDTEAFF. The chain is built from TRBV7-9 and TRBJ1-1; 10 bases are shared with TRBD1. V lost 5 bases and J lost 3; bases outside the gene matches: 9. Germline loops: CDR1 SEHNR, CDR2 FQNEAQ (reference sequence). CDR3 length equals 16 residues.